The present TCR beta chain was sequenced within a study of Graves' ophthalmopathy and Graves' hyperthyroidism. Broader study findings: Most thyroid-expanded clonotypes exceeding 0.001 frequency were also found in blood.

The evidence that diagnosis relied on was clinical symptoms, serum thyroxine, TRAb, thyroid ultrasound and orbital computed tomography. This clonotype was recorded at least ten times. The antigen is unknown. RNA transcripts yielded amplified TCR beta CDR3 regions. Scientists carried out first-round RT-PCR using HTBI primers and then a second-round multiplex PCR. TCRdb itself ran the multiplex PCR reads through MiXCR, one entry per CDR3 protein. Of under 400,000 distinct CDR3 sequences listed, around a sixth were seen once; the top ten hold 9% to 15%. This CDR3 is 15 amino acids long. V dropped 2 bases and J dropped 6 bases, with 17 bases sitting between them. Germline V lookup: CDR1 MDHEN, CDR2 SYDVKM.

The genes are TRBV28 and TRBJ2-7, with D unresolved. The source is an adult man with Graves' ophthalmopathy. Sequencing was done on a sample of peripheral blood. CDR3 residues: CASSLDGSPRVEQYF. CDR3 in DNA: TGTGCCAGCAGTTTAGACGGTTCCCCTCGGGTCGAGCAGTACTTC.